This T cell receptor beta chain is from a study of naive CD8 T cells in extremely preterm neonates. Comment on this clone: The antigen is not known.

Assay used: immunoSEQ multiplex PCR; TCRdb lists only in-frame clones, some missing. The table lists about 4,200 clones, around 98% of them singletons, with 0.65% to 0.9% in the top ten. The CDR3 runs to 14 residues. The V gene lost 8 bases and the J gene lost 0 bases, with 13 bases spanning the gap. Per germline, CDR1 LNHDA and CDR2 SQIVND (reference sequence). Findings of the study overall: iChao1 richness was lowest in preterm neonates, significantly versus all ages.

The gene calls are TRBV19 and TRBJ1-1; no firm D call. Sequencing was done on a sample of naive CD8+ T cells from blood. The receptor's source is a human donor in good health. CDR3 in amino acids: CASYGSYMNTEAFF. In DNA, the CDR3 is TGTGCCAGTTACGGGTCTTACATGAACACTGAAGCTTTCTTT.